Listed below are T cell receptor beta chains from one sample, sequenced in a study of CD8 T cells in ankylosing spondylitis. TCRdb used MiXCR to reprocess the 5' RACE reads, holding one entry per CDR3 protein. The sample consists of more than 100,000 distinct CDR3 sequences, 15% to 20% of them appearing once. Sequencing used blood, either unsorted or a sorted T cell fraction (not recorded which). These receptors all stem from a male donor with ankylosing spondylitis. The CDR3 runs from the conserved cysteine through the conserved F or W. The D gene is left open where the match is weak. Clone size is shown for a subset of rows, as once, few, many or a class of expanded clone.

J gene,D gene,V gene,clone size,CDR3 protein,CDR3 DNA
TRBJ2-1,TRBD1,TRBV5-6,-,CASSLGQGASRLFF,TGTGCCAGCAGCCTGGGACAGGGGGCCAGTCGGCTGTTCTTC
TRBJ2-3,TRBD2,TRBV27,few,CASSPPTSGGGGDTQYF,TGTGCCAGCAGTCCGCCCACTAGCGGAGGGGGGGGAGATACGCAGTATTTT
TRBJ2-1,-,TRBV25-1,many,CATSGTHYNEQFF,TGTGCCACCTCCGGGACACATTACAATGAGCAGTTCTTC
TRBJ2-3,-,TRBV19,-,CASLGADTQYF,TGTGCCAGTTTGGGGGCAGATACGCAGTATTTT
TRBJ2-4,-,TRBV27,-,CASSLSQGVNIQYF,TGTGCCAGCAGTTTATCCCAGGGCGTCAACATTCAGTACTTC
TRBJ2-2,TRBD1,TRBV5-1,many,CASQGTGWLFF,TGCGCCAGCCAAGGGACAGGGTGGCTGTTTTTT
TRBJ2-7,-,TRBV12-3/TRBV12-4,-,CASRLEGIPYEQNF,TGTGCCAGCCGCCTCGAAGGTATCCCCTACGAGCAGAACTTC
TRBJ2-7,-,TRBV29-1,many,CSGAGTPNSYEQYF,TGCAGCGGGGCCGGGACTCCAAACTCCTACGAGCAGTACTTC
TRBJ2-1,TRBD1,TRBV20-1,many,CSASPGQGREEQFF,TGCAGTGCCTCGCCGGGACAGGGGAGGGAAGAGCAGTTCTTC
TRBJ2-5,TRBD2,TRBV28,few,CASSPGLGMTQYF,TGTGCCAGCAGCCCGGGACTAGGAATGACCCAGTACTTC
TRBJ1-4,-,TRBV2,-,CASRVDPAPQKKLFF,TGTGCCAGCAGAGTGGATCCTGCTCCTCAGAAAAAACTGTTTTTT
TRBJ2-1,-,TRBV18,-,CASSPRQGTIYRSYNEQFF,TGTGCCAGCTCACCTCGGCAGGGGACCATATATCGCTCCTACAATGAGCAGTTCTTC
TRBJ2-2,-,TRBV29-1,few,CSARGANTGELFF,TGCAGCGCCCGAGGCGCGAACACCGGGGAGCTGTTTTTT
TRBJ2-5,-,TRBV18,few,CASSPPGGETQYF,TGTGCCAGCTCACCACCGGGCGGCGAGACCCAGTACTTC
TRBJ2-2,-,TRBV27,-,CASAGLNEVLFF,TGTGCCAGCGCCGGCCTCAACGAGGTGCTGTTTTTT
TRBJ1-1,-,TRBV27,-,CASSKGGGRGTEAFF,TGTGCCAGCAGTAAGGGGGGGGGGCGAGGCACTGAAGCTTTCTTT
TRBJ2-3,TRBD2,TRBV28,many,CASSFLGTSGTDTQYF,TGTGCCAGCAGTTTCCTGGGGACTAGCGGCACAGATACGCAGTATTTT
TRBJ2-2,TRBD2,TRBV12-3/TRBV12-4,many,CASSSPSTSEVTGELFF,TGTGCCAGCAGCTCCCCTTCGACTAGCGAGGTCACCGGGGAGCTGTTTTTT
TRBJ2-7,TRBD2,TRBV4-1,-,CASSQGASGSPYEQYF,TGCGCCAGCAGCCAAGGGGCTAGCGGGAGTCCCTACGAGCAGTACTTC
TRBJ2-5,-,TRBV14,few,CASSQGSLEGQETQYF,TGTGCCAGCAGCCAAGGTAGCCTGGAAGGCCAAGAGACCCAGTACTTC
TRBJ2-7,TRBD1,TRBV2,few,CASSTYRGPYEQYF,TGTGCCAGCAGCACCTACAGGGGGCCCTACGAGCAGTACTTC
TRBJ2-7,TRBD2,TRBV29-1,-,CSVEGGLAGTYEQYF,TGCAGCGTTGAAGGGGGGCTAGCGGGGACCTACGAGCAGTACTTC
TRBJ2-1,TRBD2,TRBV29-1,many,CSYLAGNYNEQFF,TGCAGCTACCTAGCGGGAAATTACAATGAGCAGTTCTTC
TRBJ2-1,-,TRBV2,-,CASTDSGGEFF,TGTGCCAGCACGGATTCCGGGGGCGAGTTCTTC
TRBJ2-5,TRBD1,TRBV12-5,few,CASGLVQGVGETQYF,TGTGCTAGTGGTTTGGTTCAGGGGGTCGGAGAGACCCAGTACTTC
TRBJ2-7,TRBD2,TRBV20-1,-,CSARELTSDSYEQYF,TGCAGTGCTAGGGAGCTGACTAGCGACTCCTACGAGCAGTACTTC
TRBJ2-1,TRBD1,TRBV7-9,few,CASSTGAPTPTGEQFF,TGTGCCAGCAGCACAGGGGCACCAACTCCTACAGGAGAGCAGTTCTTC
TRBJ1-4,-,TRBV28,few,CASSLSYKLFF,TGTGCCAGCAGTTTAAGTTACAAACTGTTTTTT
TRBJ2-5,-,TRBV27,-,CASSLFGTQYF,TGTGCCAGCAGTTTATTCGGGACCCAGTACTTC
TRBJ1-2,-,TRBV21-1,-,CASSRQGGSYTF,TGTGCCAGCAGTCGACAGGGAGGGAGCTACACCTTC
TRBJ1-2,TRBD1,TRBV20-1,-,CSARETGEAYGYTF,TGCAGTGCTAGAGAAACAGGGGAGGCCTATGGCTACACCTTC
TRBJ2-1,TRBD1,TRBV9,many,CASSGTGSEQFF,TGTGCCAGCAGCGGGACAGGGTCTGAGCAGTTCTTC
TRBJ2-7,-,TRBV6-2/TRBV6-3,-,CASSYGGGGSSYYEQYF,TGTGCCAGCAGTTACGGGGGCGGCGGGAGTTCTTACTACGAGCAGTACTTC
TRBJ2-1,TRBD2,TRBV6-2/TRBV6-3,few,CASSYPPGREGNEQFF,TGTGCCAGCAGTTACCCCCCCGGGCGGGAGGGCAATGAGCAGTTCTTC
TRBJ2-7,TRBD2,TRBV6-1,-,CASSQVGLAGGAYEQYF,TGTGCCAGCAGTCAGGTCGGACTAGCGGGAGGTGCCTACGAGCAGTACTTC
TRBJ2-7,-,TRBV9,-,CASSVGLGFSNEQYF,TGTGCCAGCAGCGTAGGACTCGGGTTCTCTAACGAGCAGTACTTC
TRBJ2-7,-,TRBV29-1,-,CSVEWGDFYEQYF,TGCAGCGTTGAATGGGGGGATTTTTACGAGCAGTACTTC
TRBJ2-6,TRBD2,TRBV12-3/TRBV12-4,few,CASSLYGLAGGSPSGANVLTF,TGTGCCAGCAGTTTATACGGACTAGCGGGAGGCTCCCCCTCTGGGGCCAACGTCCTGACTTTC
TRBJ1-2,TRBD1,TRBV27,-,CASSLSGTGVYGYTF,TGTGCCAGCAGCCTTTCTGGGACAGGGGTCTATGGCTACACCTTC
TRBJ1-5,-,TRBV5-1,-,CASSAEPGGNQPQHF,TGCGCCAGCAGCGCGGAGCCCGGGGGCAATCAGCCCCAGCATTTT
TRBJ2-1,TRBD2,TRBV5-6,-,CASTRMVAGGPDNEQFF,TGTGCCAGCACCCGAATGGTAGCGGGAGGGCCGGACAATGAGCAGTTCTTC
TRBJ2-7,TRBD2,TRBV18,-,CASSPTDRRLAGYEQYF,TGTGCCAGCTCACCGACTGACCGCCGACTAGCGGGTTACGAGCAGTACTTC
TRBJ2-1,TRBD2,TRBV27,-,CASWEGRVYNEQFF,TGTGCCAGCTGGGAGGGCCGAGTTTACAATGAGCAGTTCTTC
TRBJ1-2,-,TRBV19,few,CASSISSNGYGYTF,TGTGCCAGTAGTATTTCCAGTAACGGCTATGGCTACACCTTC
TRBJ1-6,TRBD1,TRBV4-3,-,CASSQMQGASYNSPLHF,TGCGCCAGCAGCCAAATGCAGGGGGCGTCCTATAATTCACCCCTCCACTTT
TRBJ1-5,TRBD1,TRBV20-1,-,CSAQGGQGDQPQHF,TGCAGTGCTCAGGGGGGACAGGGGGATCAGCCCCAGCATTTT
TRBJ2-1,-,TRBV7-9,few,CAGRNYSYNEQFF,TGTGCCGGCCGTAACTACTCCTACAATGAGCAGTTCTTC
TRBJ2-3,TRBD2,TRBV20-1,-,CSARGGGSGSPDTQYF,TGCAGTGCTAGAGGGGGTGGCAGCGGGAGCCCAGATACGCAGTATTTT
TRBJ2-7,-,TRBV30,few,CAWSVGDYEQYF,TGTGCCTGGAGTGTAGGGGACTACGAGCAGTACTTC
TRBJ2-2,-,TRBV15,few,CATSTRETNTGELFF,TGTGCCACCAGCACCAGGGAGACGAACACCGGGGAGCTGTTTTTT
TRBJ1-2,-,TRBV24-1,few,CATSDPRFTYGYTF,TGTGCCACCAGTGACCCTCGCTTTACCTATGGCTACACCTTC
TRBJ1-1,-,TRBV29-1,-,CSVEGGLTEAFF,TGCAGCGTTGAAGGTGGGCTAACTGAAGCTTTCTTT
TRBJ2-6,TRBD1,TRBV3-1,-,CASSQIAGGSGANVLTF,TGTGCCAGCAGCCAAATTGCAGGGGGCTCTGGGGCCAACGTCCTGACTTTC
TRBJ2-7,-,TRBV12-3/TRBV12-4,many,CASQVGLEGEQYF,TGTGCCAGCCAGGTTGGGCTGGAAGGGGAGCAGTACTTC
TRBJ2-5,-,TRBV5-1,few,CASSWVPRGETQYF,TGCGCCAGCAGCTGGGTGCCCCGTGGGGAGACCCAGTACTTC
TRBJ1-3,-,TRBV4-1,few,CASRGQGASGNTIYF,TGCGCCAGCAGGGGGCAGGGCGCCTCTGGAAACACCATATATTTT
TRBJ2-1,-,TRBV4-1,-,CASSQGDSNEQFF,TGCGCCAGCAGCCAGGGTGACAGTAATGAGCAGTTCTTC
TRBJ2-3,-,TRBV5-1,many,CASSFRDGGTDTQYF,TGCGCCAGCAGCTTCAGGGATGGTGGCACAGATACGCAGTATTTT
TRBJ2-2,TRBD1,TRBV20-1,few,CSARDRDRVAGELFF,TGCAGTGCTAGAGACCGGGACAGGGTAGCCGGGGAGCTGTTTTTT